The clone carrying this T cell receptor (beta chain) was observed a few times. What it binds is not known. The sample originates from a study of beta chain features in type 1 diabetes. The isolated RNA, all of it, was reverse transcribed, so expressed TCRB transcripts were what got sequenced. Assay: immunoSEQ multiplex PCR; the TCRdb copy retains only in-frame clones and omits some. The sample holds 130,000 or so clones; about 9.1% are singletons and the top ten take less than 0.85%. Whole-study findings and limits: Sequencing from cDNA could over-represent high-TCR-expressing cells. Amplification by PCR could prefer shorter templates, with the same effect in patients and controls. Insertions at VDJ junctions were less frequent in type 1 diabetes patients. These patients also deleted more nucleotides at the same junctions.

Germline V CDR1 and CDR2: SGHAT, FQNNGV. Trimming removed 7 bases from V and 3 bases from J, with 25 bases in between. This CDR3 region has 17 residues. V usage is TRBV11-2 and J usage is TRBJ2-7, with D perhaps TRBD2 (5 bases). The receptor was derived from a woman in her forties in good health. Sequenced sample: central memory CD4+ T cells from blood. CDR3 amino acids: CASTKREPNRPNYEQYF. In DNA form, the CDR3 reads TGTGCCAGCACCAAAAGGGAGCCCAACAGACCCAACTACGAGCAGTACTTC.